The 8 T cell receptor beta chains listed next were all sequenced from one sample in a study of cytomegalovirus exposure and HLA in healthy donors. Use of 60 Vbeta and 13 Jbeta primers characterized the PCR. TCRdb's copy holds only in-frame clones and misses some; the assay was immunoSEQ multiplex PCR. The sample records around 100,000 clones, roughly 60% being singletons. Sequencing was carried out using PBMCs. These receptors came from a human donor in good health.

The chain employs TRBV7-7 and TRBJ2-2; 10 nucleotides align to TRBD1. V trimming: 4 bases; J trimming: 3 bases; junction bases outside the gene matches: 2. This CDR3 region has 15 residues. Germline CDR1 and CDR2: SSHAT and FNYEAQ (reference sequence). CDR3 coding DNA: TGTGCCAGCAGCTCGGACAGGGGGGACACCGGGGAGCTGTTTTTT. This codes for CASSSDRGDTGELFF.

This clone was recorded a few times. The chain uses TRBV7-8 and TRBJ2-2; D gene ambiguous. Germline CDR1 SGHVS, CDR2 FQNEAQ. CDR3 length: 16 amino acids. V lost 0 bases and J 5 bases, leaving 13 bases between the germline ends. The CDR3 region has the DNA TGTGCCAGCAGCTTAGCGGTGGTAGGCGGAACCGGGGAGCTGTTTTTT. Encoded protein: CASSLAVVGGTGELFF.

V usage is TRBV28 and J usage is TRBJ1-4; 10 positions agree with TRBD1. Trimming cost V 4 bases and J 0 bases; bases outside gene matches: 8. Per germline, CDR1 MDHEN and CDR2 SYDVKM. The CDR3 loop spans 18 amino acids. In DNA, the CDR3 is TGTGCCAGCAGTTCCCCCGGGGACAGGGGATCAACTAATGAAAAACTGTTTTTT. Its protein product is CASSSPGDRGSTNEKLFF.

J is TRBJ2-5 and V is TRBV6-5; a possible D gene is TRBD2 (6 bases). Trimming removed 2 bases from V and 5 bases from J, with 15 bases in between. The CDR3 sequence is 15 residues long. Germline assignment: CDR1 MNHEY and CDR2 SVGAGI. DNA of the CDR3: TGTGCCAGCAGTTACGACGGGAGTTTGACGGAGACCCAGTACTTC. It specifies CASSYDGSLTETQYF.

The rearrangement links TRBV29-1 to TRBJ2-7; 14 bases align to TRBD2. With 6 bases clipped from V and 6 bases from J, the junction kept 10 bases outside the gene matches. CDR1 is SQVTM, CDR2 ANQGSEA, per germline. This CDR3 spans 15 amino acids. CDR3 nucleotide sequence: TGCAGCGTACTGGGACTAGCGGGAGCGTCGATCGAGCAGTACTTC. Translated, it gives CSVLGLAGASIEQYF.

This chain joins TRBV14 and TRBJ1-2; possible D gene TRBD1, 5 bases. The CDR3 totals 13 residues. Germline values: CDR1 SGHDN, CDR2 FVKESK. V shed 3 bases and J shed 4 bases, with 9 bases lying between them. CDR3: CASSQGGIYGYTF. The CDR3 DNA follows: TGTGCCAGCAGCCAGGGGGGAATCTATGGCTACACCTTC.

This chain links TRBV11-3 with TRBJ2-1; the D is unclear. V was trimmed by 2 bases and J by 7 bases, leaving 6 bases between them. The germline V gene encodes CDR1 SGHNT and CDR2 YENEEA. This CDR3 region has 12 residues. The CDR3: CASSLRSNEQFF. The CDR3 DNA sequence: TGTGCCAGCAGCTTACGGTCTAATGAGCAGTTCTTC.

V is TRBV7-9 and J is TRBJ1-1, with TRBD1 identical over 10 bases. Germline V lookup: CDR1 SEHNR, CDR2 FQNEAQ (reference sequence). The CDR3 contains 14 residues. Trimming at V came to 5 bases and at J to 4 bases, leaving 4 bases not matched to a gene. This CDR3 reads CASSPGQGGTEAFF. The DNA for the CDR3 is TGTGCCAGCAGCCCTGGACAGGGGGGCACTGAAGCTTTCTTT.